The sequence of this T cell receptor beta chain was determined in a study of blood T cell repertoires in COVID-19. Turning to the study itself: Acute and convalescent COVID-19 samples came from the United States, Italy and Spain. Sources were T cells, B-cell-depleted T cells, or PBMCs; the material itself was cDNA or gDNA.

Losses at the gene ends were 2 bases for V and 3 bases for J; bases not matched to a gene: 4. Germline assignment: CDR1 KGHSH and CDR2 LQKENI. This CDR3 has 15 residues. In the original processing: For nucleated cells, counts were estimated from reference gene primer amplification. Clones were sequenced by immunoSEQ multiplex PCR, and TCRdb holds only the in-frame ones, with some missing. Clonal size and the V and J genes are those of that table, whereas D and trimming came from the DNA. Among a few hundred thousand clones listed, 70% to 90% were seen once. The sample consisted of peripheral blood. The chain uses TRBV18 and TRBJ1-3, with 7 bases aligning to TRBD1. The clonotype originates from a man aged 18 to 29 with active or convalescent COVID-19. As DNA, the CDR3 is TGTGCCAGCTCACCAGGGACAGAAAGTGGAAACACCATATATTTT. This gives the protein CASSPGTESGNTIYF.